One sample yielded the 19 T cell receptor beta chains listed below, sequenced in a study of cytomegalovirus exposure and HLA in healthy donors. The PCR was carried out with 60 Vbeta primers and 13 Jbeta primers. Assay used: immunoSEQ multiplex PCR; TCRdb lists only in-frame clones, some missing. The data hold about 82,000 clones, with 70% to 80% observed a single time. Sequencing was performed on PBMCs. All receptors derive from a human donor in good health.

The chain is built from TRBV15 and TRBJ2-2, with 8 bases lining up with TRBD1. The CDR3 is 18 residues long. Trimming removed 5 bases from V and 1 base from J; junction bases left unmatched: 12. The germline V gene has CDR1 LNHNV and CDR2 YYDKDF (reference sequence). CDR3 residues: CATSRGQVPLLNTGELFF. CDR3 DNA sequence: TGTGCCACCAGCCGGGGACAGGTTCCCCTATTGAACACCGGGGAGCTGTTTTTT. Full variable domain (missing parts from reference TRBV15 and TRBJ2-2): DAMVIQNPRYQVTQFGKPVTLSCSQTLNHNVMYWYQQKSSQAPKLLFHYYDKDFNNEADTPDNFQSRRPNTSFCFLDIRSPGLGDTAMYLCATSRGQVPLLNTGELFFGEGSRLTVL.

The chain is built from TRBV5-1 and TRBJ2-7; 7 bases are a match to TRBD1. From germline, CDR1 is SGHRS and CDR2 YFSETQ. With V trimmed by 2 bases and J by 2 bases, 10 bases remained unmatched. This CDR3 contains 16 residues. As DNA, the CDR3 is TGCGCCAGCAGCTTCAGTCGGACAGGTTCAACCTACGAGCAGTACTTC. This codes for CASSFSRTGSTYEQYF.

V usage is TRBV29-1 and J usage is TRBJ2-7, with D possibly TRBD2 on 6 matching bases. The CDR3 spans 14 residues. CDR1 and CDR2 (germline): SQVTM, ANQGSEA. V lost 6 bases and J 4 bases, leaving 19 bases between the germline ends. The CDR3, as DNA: TGCAGCGTGGCTCTAAGGACTACCGAGTACGAGCAGTACTTC. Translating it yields CSVALRTTEYEQYF.

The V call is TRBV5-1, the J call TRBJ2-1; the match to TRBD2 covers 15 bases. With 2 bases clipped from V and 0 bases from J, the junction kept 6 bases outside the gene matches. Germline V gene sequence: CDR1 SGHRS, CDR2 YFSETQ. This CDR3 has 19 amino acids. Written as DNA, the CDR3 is TGCGCCAGCAGCTTCAGGACTAGCGGGGGGGGGAGCTCCTACAATGAGCAGTTCTTC. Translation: CASSFRTSGGGSSYNEQFF.

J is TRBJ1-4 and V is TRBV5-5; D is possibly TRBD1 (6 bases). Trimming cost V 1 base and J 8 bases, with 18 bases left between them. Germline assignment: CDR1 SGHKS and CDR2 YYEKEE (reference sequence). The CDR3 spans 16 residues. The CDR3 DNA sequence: TGTGCCAGCAGCTTGCTGGCGGGGGGGGGCGCAGAAAAACTGTTTTTT. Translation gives CASSLLAGGGAEKLFF.

CDR3 sequence: CASSQERGGYEQYF. The CDR3 DNA is TGTGCCAGCAGCCAAGAAAGGGGGGGCTACGAGCAGTACTTC. The genes are TRBV4-2 and TRBJ2-7; possible D gene TRBD2, 7 bases. Trimming took 0 bases from V and 3 from J, leaving 9 bases between them. Germline V gives CDR1 LGHNA, CDR2 YNFKEQ. There are 14 residues in the CDR3.

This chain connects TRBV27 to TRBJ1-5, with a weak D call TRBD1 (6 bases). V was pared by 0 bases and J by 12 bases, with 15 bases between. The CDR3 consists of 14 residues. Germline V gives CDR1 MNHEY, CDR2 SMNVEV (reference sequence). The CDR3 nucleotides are TGTGCCAGCAGTTTATCGGCAGGGGCCTCTTACCAGCATTTT. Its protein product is CASSLSAGASYQHF.

CDR3 nucleotides: TGTGCCAGCAGCTTAGGAGATGTCCCGGGCACTGAAGCTTTCTTT. Encoded protein: CASSLGDVPGTEAFF. The chain employs TRBV7-2 and TRBJ1-1; D unclear. Trimming took off 1 base at V and 4 bases at J, with 13 bases between the two ends. This CDR3 is 15 amino acids long. Germline CDR1 is SGHTA and CDR2 is FQGNSA.

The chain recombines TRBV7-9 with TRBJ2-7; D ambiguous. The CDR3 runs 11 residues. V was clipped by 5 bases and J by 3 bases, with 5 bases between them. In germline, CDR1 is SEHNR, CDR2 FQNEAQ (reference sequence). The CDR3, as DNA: TGTGCCAGCAGCCCGAGCTACGAGCAGTACTTC. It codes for CASSPSYEQYF.

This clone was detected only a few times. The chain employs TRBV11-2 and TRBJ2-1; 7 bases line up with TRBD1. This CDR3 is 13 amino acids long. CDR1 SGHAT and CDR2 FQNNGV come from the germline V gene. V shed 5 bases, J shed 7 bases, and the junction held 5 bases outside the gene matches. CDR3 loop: CASSPQGENEQFF. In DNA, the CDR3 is TGTGCCAGCAGCCCCCAGGGGGAGAATGAGCAGTTCTTC.

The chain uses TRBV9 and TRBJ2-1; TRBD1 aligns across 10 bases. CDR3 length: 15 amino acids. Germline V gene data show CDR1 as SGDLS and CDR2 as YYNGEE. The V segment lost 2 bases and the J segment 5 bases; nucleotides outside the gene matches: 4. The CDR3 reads CASSVDRGLNNEQFF. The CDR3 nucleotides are TGTGCCAGCAGCGTTGACAGGGGGCTTAACAATGAGCAGTTCTTC.

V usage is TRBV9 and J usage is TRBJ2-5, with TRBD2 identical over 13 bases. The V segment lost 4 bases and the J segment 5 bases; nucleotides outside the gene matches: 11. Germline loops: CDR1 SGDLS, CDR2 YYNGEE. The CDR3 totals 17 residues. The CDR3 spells CASSSRTSGGSLETQYF. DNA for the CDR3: TGTGCCAGCAGCTCCCGGACTAGCGGGGGTTCCTTGGAGACCCAGTACTTC.

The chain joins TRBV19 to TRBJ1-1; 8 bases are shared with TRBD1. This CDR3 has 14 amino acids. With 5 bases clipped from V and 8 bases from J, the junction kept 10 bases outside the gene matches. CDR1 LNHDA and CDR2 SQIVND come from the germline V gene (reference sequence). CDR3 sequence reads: CASSALRDRPEAFF. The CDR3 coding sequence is TGTGCCAGTAGTGCCCTAAGGGACAGGCCCGAAGCTTTCTTT.

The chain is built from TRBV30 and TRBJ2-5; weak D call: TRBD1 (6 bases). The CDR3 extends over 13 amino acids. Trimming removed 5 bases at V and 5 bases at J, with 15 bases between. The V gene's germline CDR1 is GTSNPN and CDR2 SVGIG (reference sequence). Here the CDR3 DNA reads TGTGCCTGGGAGAGGGGGATGCGGGAGACCCAGTACTTC. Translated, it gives CAWERGMRETQYF.

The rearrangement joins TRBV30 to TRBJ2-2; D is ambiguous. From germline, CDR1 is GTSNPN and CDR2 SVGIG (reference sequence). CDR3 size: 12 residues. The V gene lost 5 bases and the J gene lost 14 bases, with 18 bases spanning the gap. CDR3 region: CAWRENSAQLFF. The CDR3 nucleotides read TGTGCCTGGCGCGAGAACTCCGCTCAACTGTTTTTT. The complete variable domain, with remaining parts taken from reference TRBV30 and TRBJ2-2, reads SQTIHQWPATLVQPVGSPLSLECTVEGTSNPNLYWYRQAAGRGLQLLFYSVGIGQISSEVPQNLSASRPQDRQFILSSKKLLLSDSGFYLCAWRENSAQLFFGEGSRLTVL.

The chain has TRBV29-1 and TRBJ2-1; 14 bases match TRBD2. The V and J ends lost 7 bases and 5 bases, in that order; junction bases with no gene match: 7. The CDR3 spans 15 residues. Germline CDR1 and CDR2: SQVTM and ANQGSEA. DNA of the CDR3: TGCAGCGCCCGGACTAGCGGGGGGTCAGACAATGAGCAGTTCTTC. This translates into CSARTSGGSDNEQFF.

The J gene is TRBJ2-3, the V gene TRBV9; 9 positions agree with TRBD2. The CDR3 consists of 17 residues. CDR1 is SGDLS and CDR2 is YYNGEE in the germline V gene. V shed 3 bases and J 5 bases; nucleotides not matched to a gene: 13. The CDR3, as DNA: TGTGCCAGCAGCGCCAGTGGCGGGGGGGCCGAAGGAGATACGCAGTATTTT. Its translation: CASSASGGGAEGDTQYF.

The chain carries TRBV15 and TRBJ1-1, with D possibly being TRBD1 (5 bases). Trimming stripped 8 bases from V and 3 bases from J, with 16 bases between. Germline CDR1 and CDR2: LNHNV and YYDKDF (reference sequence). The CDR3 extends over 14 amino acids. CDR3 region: CATSPRQGHTEAFF. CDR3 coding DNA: TGTGCCACCTCCCCGAGGCAGGGCCACACTGAAGCTTTCTTT.

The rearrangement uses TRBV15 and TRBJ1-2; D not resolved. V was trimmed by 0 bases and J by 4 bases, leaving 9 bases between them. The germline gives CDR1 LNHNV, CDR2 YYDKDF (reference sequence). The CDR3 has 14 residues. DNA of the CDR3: TGTGCCACCAGCAGAGATCGACACATCTATGGCTACACCTTC. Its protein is CATSRDRHIYGYTF.